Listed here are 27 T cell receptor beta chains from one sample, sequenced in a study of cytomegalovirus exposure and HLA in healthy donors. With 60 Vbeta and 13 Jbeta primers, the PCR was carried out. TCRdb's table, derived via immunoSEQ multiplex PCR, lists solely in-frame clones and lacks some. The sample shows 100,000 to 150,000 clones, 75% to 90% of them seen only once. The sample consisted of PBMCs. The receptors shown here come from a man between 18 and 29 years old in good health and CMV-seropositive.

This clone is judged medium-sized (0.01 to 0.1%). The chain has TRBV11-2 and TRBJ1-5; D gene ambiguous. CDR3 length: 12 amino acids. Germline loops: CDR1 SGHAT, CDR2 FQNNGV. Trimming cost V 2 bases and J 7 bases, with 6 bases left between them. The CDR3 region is CASSLMRQPQHF. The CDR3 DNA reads TGTGCCAGCAGCTTAATGCGACAGCCCCAGCATTTT.

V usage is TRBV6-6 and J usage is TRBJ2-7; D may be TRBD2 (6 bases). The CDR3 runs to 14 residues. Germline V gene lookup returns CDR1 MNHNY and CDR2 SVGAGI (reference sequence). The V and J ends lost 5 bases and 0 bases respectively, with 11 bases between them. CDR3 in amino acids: CASSAIGGSYEQYF. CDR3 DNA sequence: TGTGCCAGCAGTGCAATCGGGGGCTCCTACGAGCAGTACTTC.

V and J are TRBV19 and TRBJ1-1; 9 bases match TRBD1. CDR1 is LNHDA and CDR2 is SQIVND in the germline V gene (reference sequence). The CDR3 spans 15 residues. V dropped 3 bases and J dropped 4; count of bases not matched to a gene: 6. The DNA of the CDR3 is TGTGCCAGTAGTATGCTACAGGGGGCTGGCACTGAAGCTTTCTTT. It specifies CASSMLQGAGTEAFF.

The CDR3 DNA reads TGCGCCAGCAGACTTCAGGGCGGGGGGAATTACAATGAGCAGTTCTTC. Its translation: CASRLQGGGNYNEQFF. The genes are TRBV5-1 and TRBJ2-1, with TRBD2 matching 8 bases. The ends lost 5 bases at V and 4 bases at J; junction bases unmatched: 11. This CDR3 has 16 amino acids. The germline V gene encodes CDR1 SGHRS and CDR2 YFSETQ.

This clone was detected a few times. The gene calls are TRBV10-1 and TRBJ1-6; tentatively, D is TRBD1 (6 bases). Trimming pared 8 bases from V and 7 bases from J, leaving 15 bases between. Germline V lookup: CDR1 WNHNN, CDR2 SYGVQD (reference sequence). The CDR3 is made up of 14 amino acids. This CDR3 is CASSSRRGNSPLHF. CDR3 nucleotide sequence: TGCGCCAGCTCATCCCGCAGGGGAAATTCACCCCTCCACTTT.

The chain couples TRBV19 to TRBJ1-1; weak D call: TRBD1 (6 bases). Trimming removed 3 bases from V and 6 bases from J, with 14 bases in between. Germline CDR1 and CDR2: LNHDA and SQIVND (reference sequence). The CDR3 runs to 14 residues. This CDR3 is CASSISRGAAEAFF. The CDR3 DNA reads TGTGCCAGTAGTATTTCTCGGGGGGCGGCTGAAGCTTTCTTT.

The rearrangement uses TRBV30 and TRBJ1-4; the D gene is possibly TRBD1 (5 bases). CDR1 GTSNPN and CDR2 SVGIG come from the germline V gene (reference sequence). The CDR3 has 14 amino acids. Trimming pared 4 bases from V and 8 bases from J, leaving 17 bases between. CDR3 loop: CAWMSGVLREKLFF. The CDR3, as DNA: TGTGCCTGGATGTCGGGGGTCTTAAGGGAAAAACTGTTTTTT.

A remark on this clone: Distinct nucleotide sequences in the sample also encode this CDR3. Here the CDR3 DNA reads TGTGCCAGCAGCGTAGTGGGAGGCACAGATACGCAGTATTTT. Translation: CASSVVGGTDTQYF. The chain uses TRBV9 and TRBJ2-3; D might be TRBD2 (5 bases). This CDR3 has 14 residues. The V end was cut by 0 bases, the J end by 1 base, with 6 bases between. Germline V lookup: CDR1 SGDLS, CDR2 YYNGEE.

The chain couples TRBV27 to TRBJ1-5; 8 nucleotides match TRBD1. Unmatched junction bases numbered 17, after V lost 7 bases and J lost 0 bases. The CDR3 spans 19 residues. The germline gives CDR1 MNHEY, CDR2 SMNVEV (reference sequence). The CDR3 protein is CASTLTRGLSLYSNQPQHF. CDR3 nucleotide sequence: TGTGCCAGCACCCTCACCAGGGGGCTTTCCCTCTATAGCAATCAGCCCCAGCATTTT.

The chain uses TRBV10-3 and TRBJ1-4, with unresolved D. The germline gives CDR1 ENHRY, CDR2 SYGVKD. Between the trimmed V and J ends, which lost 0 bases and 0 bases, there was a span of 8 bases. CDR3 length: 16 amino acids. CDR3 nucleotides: TGTGCCATCAGTGAGTCAGCGCAGACAACTAATGAAAAACTGTTTTTT. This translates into CAISESAQTTNEKLFF.

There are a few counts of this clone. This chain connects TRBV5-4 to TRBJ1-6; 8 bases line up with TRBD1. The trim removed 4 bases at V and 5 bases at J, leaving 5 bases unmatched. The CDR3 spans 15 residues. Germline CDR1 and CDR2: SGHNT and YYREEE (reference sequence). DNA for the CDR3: TGTGCCAGCAGCATGGGACAGGTTCATAATTCACCCCTCCACTTT. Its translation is CASSMGQVHNSPLHF.

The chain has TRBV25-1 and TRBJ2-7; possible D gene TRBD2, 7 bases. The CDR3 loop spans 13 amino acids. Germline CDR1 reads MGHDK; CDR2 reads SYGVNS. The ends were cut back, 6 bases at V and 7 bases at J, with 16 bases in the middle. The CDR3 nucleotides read TGTGCCAGCAGCAGAGGGGGGGGAAGGGAGCAGTACTTC. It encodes CASSRGGGREQYF.

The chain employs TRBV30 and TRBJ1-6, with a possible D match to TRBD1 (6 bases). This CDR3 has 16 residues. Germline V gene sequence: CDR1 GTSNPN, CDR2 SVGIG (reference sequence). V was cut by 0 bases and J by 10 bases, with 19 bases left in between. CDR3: CAWSVPPGGAGSPLHF. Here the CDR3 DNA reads TGTGCCTGGAGTGTGCCCCCCGGGGGGGCAGGATCACCCCTCCACTTT. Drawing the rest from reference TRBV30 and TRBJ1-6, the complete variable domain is SQTIHQWPATLVQPVGSPLSLECTVEGTSNPNLYWYRQAAGRGLQLLFYSVGIGQISSEVPQNLSASRPQDRQFILSSKKLLLSDSGFYLCAWSVPPGGAGSPLHFGNGTRLTVT.

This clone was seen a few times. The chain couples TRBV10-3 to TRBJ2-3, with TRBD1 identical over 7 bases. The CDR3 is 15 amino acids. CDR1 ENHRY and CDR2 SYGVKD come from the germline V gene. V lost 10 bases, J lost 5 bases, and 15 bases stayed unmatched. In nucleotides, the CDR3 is TGTGCCACAGAAGACACAGGGGTCGAGGGAGATACGCAGTATTTT. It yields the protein CATEDTGVEGDTQYF.

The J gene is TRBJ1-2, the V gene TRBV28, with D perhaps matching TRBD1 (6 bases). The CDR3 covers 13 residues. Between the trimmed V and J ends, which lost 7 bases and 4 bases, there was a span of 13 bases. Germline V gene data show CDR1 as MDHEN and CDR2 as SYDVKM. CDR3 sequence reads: CASTPDSGYGYTF. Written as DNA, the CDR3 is TGTGCCAGCACCCCGGACAGTGGCTATGGCTACACCTTC.

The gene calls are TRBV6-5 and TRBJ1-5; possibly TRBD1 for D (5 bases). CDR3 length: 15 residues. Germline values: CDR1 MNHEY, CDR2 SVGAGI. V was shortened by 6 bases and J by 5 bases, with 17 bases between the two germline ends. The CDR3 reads CASRRGQGGDQPQHF. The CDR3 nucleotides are TGTGCCAGCAGGCGGGGTCAGGGAGGCGATCAGCCCCAGCATTTT.

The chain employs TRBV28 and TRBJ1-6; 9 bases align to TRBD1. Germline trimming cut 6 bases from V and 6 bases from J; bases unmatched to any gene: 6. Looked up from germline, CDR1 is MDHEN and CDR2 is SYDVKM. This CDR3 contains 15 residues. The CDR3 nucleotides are TGTGCCAGCAGCCAACAGGACAGGGGTAATTCACCCCTCCACTTT. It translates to CASSQQDRGNSPLHF.

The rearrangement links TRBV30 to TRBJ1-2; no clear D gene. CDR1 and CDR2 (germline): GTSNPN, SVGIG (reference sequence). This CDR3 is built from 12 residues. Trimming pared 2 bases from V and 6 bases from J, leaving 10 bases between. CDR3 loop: CAWSLQSDGYTF. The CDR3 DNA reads TGTGCCTGGAGTTTACAGTCCGATGGCTACACCTTC.

DNA of the CDR3: TGTGCCAGCAGCTTAGGCCCGGTAGATAATTCACCCCTCCACTTT. Its translation: CASSLGPVDNSPLHF. This chain links TRBV13 with TRBJ1-6; D not certain. CDR3 length equals 15 residues. The germline V gene encodes CDR1 PRHDT and CDR2 FYEKMQ (reference sequence). Trimming stripped 0 bases from V and 5 bases from J, with 8 bases between.

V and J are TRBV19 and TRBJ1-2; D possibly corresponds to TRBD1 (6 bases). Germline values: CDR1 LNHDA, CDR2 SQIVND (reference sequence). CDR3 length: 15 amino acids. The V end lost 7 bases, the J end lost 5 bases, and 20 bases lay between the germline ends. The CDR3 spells CASTPVADSSYGYTF. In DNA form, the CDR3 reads TGTGCCAGTACCCCAGTGGCGGACAGTTCTTATGGCTACACCTTC. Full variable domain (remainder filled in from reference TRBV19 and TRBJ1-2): DGGITQSPKYLFRKEGQNVTLSCEQNLNHDAMYWYRQDPGQGLRLIYYSQIVNDFQKGDIAEGYSVSREKKESFPLTVTSAQKNPTAFYLCASTPVADSSYGYTFGSGTRLTVV.

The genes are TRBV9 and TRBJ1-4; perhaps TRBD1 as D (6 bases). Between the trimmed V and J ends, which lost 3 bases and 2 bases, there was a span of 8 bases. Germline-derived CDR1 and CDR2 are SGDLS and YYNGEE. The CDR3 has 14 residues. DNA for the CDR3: TGTGCCAGCAGCGGTACAGGGACTAATGAAAAACTGTTTTTT. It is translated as CASSGTGTNEKLFF.

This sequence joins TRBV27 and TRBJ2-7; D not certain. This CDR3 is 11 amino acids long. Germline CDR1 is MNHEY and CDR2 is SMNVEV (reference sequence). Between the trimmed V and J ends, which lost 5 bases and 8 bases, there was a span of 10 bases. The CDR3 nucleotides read TGTGCCAGCAGTACTCTAATAAAGCAGTACTTC. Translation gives CASSTLIKQYF.

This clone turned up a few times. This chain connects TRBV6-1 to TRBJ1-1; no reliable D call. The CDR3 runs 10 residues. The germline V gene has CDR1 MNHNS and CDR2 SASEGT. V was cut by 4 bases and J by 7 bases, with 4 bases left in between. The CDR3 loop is CASSGNEAFF. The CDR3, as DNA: TGTGCCAGCAGTGGTAATGAAGCTTTCTTT.

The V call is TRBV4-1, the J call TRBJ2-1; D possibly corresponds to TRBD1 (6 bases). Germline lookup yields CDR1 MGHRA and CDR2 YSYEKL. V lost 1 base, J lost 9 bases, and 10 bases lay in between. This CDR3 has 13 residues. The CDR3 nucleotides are TGCGCCAGCAGCCAAGCCCAGGGGAGTGAGCAGTTCTTC. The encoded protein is CASSQAQGSEQFF.

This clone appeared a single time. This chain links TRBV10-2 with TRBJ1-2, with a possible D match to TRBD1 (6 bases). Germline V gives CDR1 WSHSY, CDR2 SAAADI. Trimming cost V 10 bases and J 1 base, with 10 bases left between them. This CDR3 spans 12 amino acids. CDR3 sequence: CATSGDNYGYTF. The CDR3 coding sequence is TGCGCCACTTCAGGGGATAACTATGGCTACACCTTC.

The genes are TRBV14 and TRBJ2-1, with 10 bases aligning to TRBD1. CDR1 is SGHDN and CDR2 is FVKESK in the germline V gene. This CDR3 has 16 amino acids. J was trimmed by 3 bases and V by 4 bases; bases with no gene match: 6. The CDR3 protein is CASSRTGTGVYNEQFF. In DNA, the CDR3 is TGTGCCAGCAGCCGCACCGGGACAGGGGTCTACAATGAGCAGTTCTTC.

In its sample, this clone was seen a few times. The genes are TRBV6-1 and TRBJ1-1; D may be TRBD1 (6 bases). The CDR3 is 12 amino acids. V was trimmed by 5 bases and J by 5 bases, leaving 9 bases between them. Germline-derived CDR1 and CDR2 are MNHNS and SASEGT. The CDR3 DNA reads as TGTGCCAGCAGTTTCACAGGGACTGAAGCTTTCTTT. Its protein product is CASSFTGTEAFF.